The 22 T cell receptor beta chains reported below all come from one sample, sequenced in a study of blood T cell repertoires in COVID-19. Libraries were prepared by immunoSEQ multiplex PCR; TCRdb keeps only in-frame clonotypes and omits some of them. Among approximately 120,000 clones listed, under 85% were seen once. The sequenced sample consisted of peripheral blood. These receptors were obtained from a man in his 60s with acute or convalescent COVID-19.

The V call is TRBV3-1 (or the pseudogene TRBV3-2), the J call TRBJ2-1; D is ambiguous. The CDR3 extends over 14 amino acids. Trimming removed 5 bases from V and 6 bases from J, with 14 bases in between. CDR1 and CDR2 from the germline V gene are LGHDT and YNNKEL (reference sequence). CDR3 loop: CASSSRASGNEQFF. The CDR3 DNA follows: TGTGCCAGCAGCTCCCGAGCTAGTGGCAATGAGCAGTTCTTC.

The J gene is TRBJ2-3, the V gene TRBV7-9; D unresolved. V was pared by 0 bases and J by 1 base, with 14 bases between. This CDR3 has 17 residues. Germline V gives CDR1 SEHNR, CDR2 FQNEAQ (reference sequence). The CDR3: CASSLASWATGTDTQYF. The DNA of the CDR3 is TGTGCCAGCAGCTTAGCCTCGTGGGCGACGGGCACAGATACGCAGTATTTT.

In this sample, this clone turned up a few times. J is TRBJ2-3 and V is TRBV2; 11 positions agree with TRBD1. With V trimmed by 6 bases and J by 1 base, 3 bases remained unmatched. Germline CDR1 is SNHLY and CDR2 is FYNNEI. The CDR3 covers 15 residues. CDR3 loop: CASRGQGVGTDTQYF. As DNA, the CDR3 is TGTGCCAGCAGGGGACAGGGGGTCGGCACAGATACGCAGTATTTT.

Concerning this clone itself: The sample holds other DNA sequences that translate to the same CDR3. The CDR3 protein is CASSLNRGTDTQYF. The DNA of the CDR3 is TGTGCCAGCAGTCTTAACAGAGGCACAGATACGCAGTATTTT. The chain links TRBV6-5 to TRBJ2-3; D not resolved. Trimming stripped 5 bases from V and 1 base from J, with 10 bases between. This CDR3 region has 14 residues. Germline V gene sequence: CDR1 MNHEY, CDR2 SVGAGI.

This sequence joins TRBV28 and TRBJ1-1; D call uncertain. CDR3 length: 14 amino acids. The germline CDR1 and CDR2 sequences are MDHEN and SYDVKM. V was trimmed by 3 bases and J by 1 base, leaving 9 bases between them. In nucleotides, the CDR3 is TGTGCCAGCAGTTTTTACGCAGAGAACACTGAAGCTTTCTTT. Protein: CASSFYAENTEAFF.

The CDR3 protein is CASTRGGSSYEQYF. CDR3 bases: TGTGCCAGCACCCGCGGGGGGAGTTCCTACGAGCAGTACTTC. This sequence joins TRBV7-2 and TRBJ2-7; 8 bases are shared with TRBD2. The CDR3 is made up of 14 amino acids. V was pared by 7 bases and J by 1 base, with 6 bases of the junction left unmatched. The V gene's germline CDR1 is SGHTA and CDR2 FQGNSA.

V is TRBV2 and J is TRBJ2-1; 7 bases match TRBD2. The CDR3 is 17 residues long. V lost 11 bases to trimming and J lost 0 bases; unmatched junction nucleotides: 16. CDR1 and CDR2 (germline): SNHLY, FYNNEI. The CDR3 is CAGRGGSKRRSYNEQFF. The CDR3 bases are TGTGCCGGGAGGGGCGGGTCAAAGAGACGCTCCTACAATGAGCAGTTCTTC. Together with reference TRBV2 and TRBJ2-1, the CDR3 gives the full variable domain: EPEVTQTPSHQVTQMGQEVILRCVPISNHLYFYWYRQILGQKVEFLVSFYNNEISEKSEIFDDQFSVERPDGSNFTLKIRSTKLEDSAMYFCAGRGGSKRRSYNEQFFGPGTRLTVL.

The chain uses TRBV7-2 and TRBJ2-5; 8 nucleotides match TRBD2. The CDR3 sequence is 15 residues long. With 5 bases clipped from V and 0 bases from J, the junction kept 5 bases outside the gene matches. Germline values: CDR1 SGHTA, CDR2 FQGNSA. In DNA form, the CDR3 reads TGTGCCAGCAGCCCCTCGCGGGAGGACCAAGAGACCCAGTACTTC. Its translation is CASSPSREDQETQYF.

This clone has only a few counts. V and J are TRBV7-7 and TRBJ2-1; 10 bases are shared with TRBD2. V trimming: 5 bases; J trimming: 5 bases; junction bases outside the gene matches: 6. The CDR3 runs 15 residues. Germline V CDR1 and CDR2: SSHAT, FNYEAQ (reference sequence). The CDR3 here is CASSRTSGDNNEQFF. In DNA form, the CDR3 reads TGTGCCAGCAGCCGGACTAGCGGAGACAACAATGAGCAGTTCTTC.

This chain joins TRBV14 and TRBJ2-1; no firm D call. Trimming stripped 4 bases from V and 4 bases from J, with 8 bases between. Germline V lookup: CDR1 SGHDN, CDR2 FVKESK. The CDR3 runs 13 residues. CDR3 sequence (DNA): TGTGCCAGCAGCCGAACCAGATACAATGAGCAGTTCTTC. Encoded protein: CASSRTRYNEQFF.

This clone has only one observation. The chain recombines TRBV7-3 with TRBJ2-3; perhaps TRBD2 as D (6 bases). In germline, CDR1 is SGHTA, CDR2 FQGTGA. Trimming removed 5 bases from V and 2 bases from J, with 14 bases in between. The length of the CDR3 is 15 residues. The CDR3 DNA is TGTGCCAGCAGCCCATGGGACTCCCCCACAGATACGCAGTATTTT. This encodes CASSPWDSPTDTQYF.

The chain couples TRBV30 to TRBJ1-6; D might be TRBD1 (6 bases). The CDR3 totals 14 residues. V was clipped by 2 bases and J by 10 bases, with 15 bases between them. CDR1 GTSNPN and CDR2 SVGIG come from the germline V gene (reference sequence). CDR3 nucleotides: TGTGCCTGGAGTCGTGGCAGGGGACAATCACCCCTCCACTTT. Protein sequence: CAWSRGRGQSPLHF.

The chain links TRBV5-1 to TRBJ1-6, with 7 bases that match TRBD1. J lost 6 bases, V lost 4 bases, and 4 bases had no gene match. The CDR3 is made up of 14 amino acids. CDR1 is SGHRS, CDR2 YFSETQ, per germline. The CDR3 nucleotides are TGCGCCAGCAGCGCGACAGGGCTTAATTCACCCCTCCACTTT. Translating gives CASSATGLNSPLHF.

The J gene is TRBJ1-1, the V gene TRBV3-1 (or the pseudogene TRBV3-2), with D possibly matching TRBD1 (5 bases). This CDR3 has 14 residues. Trimming left V 4 bases short and J 4 bases short, with 13 bases between. CDR1 is LGHDT, CDR2 YNNKEL, per germline (reference sequence). CDR3 nucleotide sequence: TGTGCCAGCAGCCCCATTCGGGGGAGCACTGAAGCTTTCTTT. Its protein is CASSPIRGSTEAFF.

The J gene is TRBJ2-1, the V gene TRBV10-1; D gene uncertain. Trimming stripped 4 bases from V and 6 bases from J, with 10 bases between. CDR3 length: 13 amino acids. Germline CDR1 WNHNN, CDR2 SYGVQD (reference sequence). The CDR3 sequence is CASSVAGSNEQFF. Here the CDR3 DNA reads TGCGCCAGCAGTGTAGCCGGTTCCAATGAGCAGTTCTTC.

The gene calls are TRBV3-1 (or the pseudogene TRBV3-2) and TRBJ1-1, with a weak D call TRBD1 (6 bases). Germline assignment: CDR1 LGHDT and CDR2 YNNKEL (reference sequence). The CDR3 is 14 residues long. Trimming took 8 bases from V and 5 from J, leaving 18 bases between them. In nucleotides, the CDR3 is TGTGCCAGCTGTCTGCGGGGGCGGGTTACTGAAGCTTTCTTT. Translated, it gives CASCLRGRVTEAFF.

The chain recombines TRBV9 with TRBJ1-3, with TRBD1 identical over 8 bases. Germline CDR1 reads SGDLS; CDR2 reads YYNGEE. This CDR3 comprises 16 residues. V lost 0 bases, J lost 0 bases, and 2 bases stayed unmatched. The CDR3 sequence: CASSVAGQVSGNTIYF. Written as DNA, the CDR3 is TGTGCCAGCAGCGTAGCGGGACAGGTCTCTGGAAACACCATATATTTT.

The rearrangement links TRBV28 to TRBJ2-1, with no clear D. CDR1 MDHEN and CDR2 SYDVKM come from the germline V gene. V was clipped by 8 bases and J by 3 bases, with 14 bases between them. The CDR3 runs 14 residues. CDR3 loop: CASGPNTDYNEQFF. For the CDR3, the DNA is TGTGCCAGCGGGCCTAATACAGACTACAATGAGCAGTTCTTC.

The rearrangement links TRBV9 to TRBJ2-1; 7 nucleotides line up with TRBD1. The CDR3 has 15 amino acids. Trimming at V came to 4 bases and at J to 3 bases, leaving 7 bases not matched to a gene. In germline, CDR1 is SGDLS, CDR2 YYNGEE. The CDR3 DNA is TGTGCCAGCAGCCCAACAGGGGACAACTACAATGAGCAGTTCTTC. Protein: CASSPTGDNYNEQFF.

The chain carries TRBV24-1 and TRBJ2-5, with D possibly being TRBD2 (5 bases). This CDR3 spans 13 amino acids. V lost 2 bases and J 5 bases, leaving 8 bases between the germline ends. Germline assignment: CDR1 KGHDR and CDR2 SFDVKD. The CDR3 nucleotides read TGTGCCACCAGTGATTCGGACTTGGAGACCCAGTACTTC. Translated: CATSDSDLETQYF.

This chain links TRBV19 with TRBJ2-2; the D gene is possibly TRBD1 (5 bases). This CDR3 is 14 amino acids long. Germline V gene lookup returns CDR1 LNHDA and CDR2 SQIVND (reference sequence). Trimming removed 10 bases from V and 2 bases from J, with 14 bases in between. CDR3 DNA: TGTGCCACTAGGAGTCAGGGTAACACCGGGGAGCTGTTTTTT. As protein: CATRSQGNTGELFF.

This chain uses TRBV2 with TRBJ1-2; D is ambiguous. Germline CDR1 is SNHLY and CDR2 is FYNNEI. The CDR3 runs 13 residues. Trimming removed 3 bases at V and 7 bases at J, with 12 bases between. In nucleotides, the CDR3 is TGTGCCAGCAGTGAGATCACTCAGGCTGGCTACACCTTC. The encoded protein is CASSEITQAGYTF.